The rows below give T cell receptor beta chains drawn from one sample of a study of cytomegalovirus exposure and HLA in healthy donors. The data were produced by immunoSEQ multiplex PCR, yet TCRdb's version contains in-frame clones alone and is incomplete. This sample has 45,000 to 65,000 clones; approximately 90% occur once, and the top ten carry 3% to 3.5%. The sequencing input was PBMCs. The receptors were gathered from a man aged 18 to 29 in good health and CMV-seronegative. Both conserved end residues are part of each CDR3.

>TRBV7-9
CASSLRDELDTQYF
>TRBV19
CASSGSMGNQPQHF
>TRBV18
CASSLSTPDTGFF
>TRBV6-5
CASSYAGNEQFF
>TRBV7-2
CASSLGFAGGDNEQFF
>TRBV19
CASSISSGGKNEQFF
>TRBV27
CATMSGGYNEQFF
>TRBV11-1
CASSFGGTGELFF
>TRBV19
CASSIVGLRRYEQYF
>TRBV19
CASSMWLAGGSDTQYF
>TRBV7-9
CASRPGHQGRPNYGYTF
>TRBV5-4
CASSLASALSEGQSYEQYF
>TRBV10-2
CATLDRDEGRWADTQYF
>TRBV18
CASSPRTGMNTEAFF
>TRBV15
CATSRGVNYGYTF
>TRBV7-9
CASSQGGRNTGELFF
>TRBV19
CASSSSGANTGELFF
>TRBV13
CASSLGTSGSPDTQYF
>TRBV29-1
CSVFKGLGNQPQHF
>TRBV29-1
CSVGWGGSFNEQFF
>TRBV18
CASSTGTSGYEQYF
>TRBV6-1
CASSIRTDSYEQYF
>TRBV30
CAWGWSTSGNTIYF
>TRBV28
CASSLVGAGGYTF
>TRBV19
CASRSPGSYEQYF
>TRBV6-4
CASSDSTSGSTDTQYF
>TRBV5-1
CASGPGDSVTGYTF
>TRBV7-9
CASIEWGGDWDEQYF
>TRBV6-6
CASNEHSGNTIYF
>TRBV5-1
CASSRETGSYEQYF
>TRBV14
CASSLSGGQETQYF
>TRBV29-1
CSARLAGGQNEQYF
>TRBV19
CASSITRDIVYANTGELFF
>TRBV2
CASSSSGRTDTQYF
>TRBV28
CASGRTSNQPQHF
>TRBV2
CASKAAAKYNEQFF
>TRBV6-1
CASSEPGTGVEKLFF
>TRBV18
CASSLSTGSYEQYF
>TRBV28
CASSLAGGWADTQYF
>TRBV29-1
CSVKTGVDEKLFF
>TRBV28
CASSLAGEDTQYF
>TRBV30
CAWSAASGFLGYTF
>TRBV7-9
CASSFGPRVGNTIYF